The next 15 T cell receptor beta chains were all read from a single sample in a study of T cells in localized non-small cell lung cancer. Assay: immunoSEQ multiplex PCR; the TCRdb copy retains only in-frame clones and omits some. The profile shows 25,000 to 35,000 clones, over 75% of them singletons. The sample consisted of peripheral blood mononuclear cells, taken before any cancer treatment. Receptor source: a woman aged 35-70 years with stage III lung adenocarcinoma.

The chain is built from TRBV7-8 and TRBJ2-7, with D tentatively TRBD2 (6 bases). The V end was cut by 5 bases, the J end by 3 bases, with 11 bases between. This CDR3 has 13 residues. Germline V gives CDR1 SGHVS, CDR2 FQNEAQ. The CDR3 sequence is CASSRGIYYEQYF. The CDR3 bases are TGTGCCAGCAGCCGGGGGATCTACTACGAGCAGTACTTC.

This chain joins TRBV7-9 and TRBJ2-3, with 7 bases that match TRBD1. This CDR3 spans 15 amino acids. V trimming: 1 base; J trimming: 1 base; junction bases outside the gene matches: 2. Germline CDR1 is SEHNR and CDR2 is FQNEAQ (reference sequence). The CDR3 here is CASSLGGQGTDTQYF. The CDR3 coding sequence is TGTGCCAGCAGCTTAGGTGGACAGGGCACAGATACGCAGTATTTT.

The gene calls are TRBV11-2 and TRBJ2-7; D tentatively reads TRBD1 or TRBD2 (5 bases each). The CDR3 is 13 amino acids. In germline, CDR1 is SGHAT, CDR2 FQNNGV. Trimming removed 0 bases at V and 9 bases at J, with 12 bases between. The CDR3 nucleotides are TGTGCCAGCAGCTTAGAGCTGGGGACCGCGCAGTACTTC. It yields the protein CASSLELGTAQYF.

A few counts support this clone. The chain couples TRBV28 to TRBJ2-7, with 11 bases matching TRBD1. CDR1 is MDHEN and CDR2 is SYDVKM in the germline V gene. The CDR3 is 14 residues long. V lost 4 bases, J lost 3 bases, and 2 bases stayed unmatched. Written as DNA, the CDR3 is TGTGCCAGCAGTTGGGGACAGGGGGTCTACGAGCAGTACTTC. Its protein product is CASSWGQGVYEQYF.

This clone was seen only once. CDR3 sequence (DNA): TGTGCCAGCAGTTACTCGACACGGGGGGTTGAGCAGTTCTTC. Protein product: CASSYSTRGVEQFF. V and J are TRBV6-6 and TRBJ2-1, with TRBD2 matching 7 bases. The CDR3 extends over 14 amino acids. From germline, CDR1 is MNHNY and CDR2 SVGAGI (reference sequence). V was clipped by 0 bases and J by 9 bases; unmatched bases: 5.

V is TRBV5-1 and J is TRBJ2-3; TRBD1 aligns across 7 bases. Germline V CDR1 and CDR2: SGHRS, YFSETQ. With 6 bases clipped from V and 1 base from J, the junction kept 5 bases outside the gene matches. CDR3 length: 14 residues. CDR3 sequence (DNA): TGCGCCAGCACCGGACAGGTCGGCACAGATACGCAGTATTTT. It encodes CASTGQVGTDTQYF.

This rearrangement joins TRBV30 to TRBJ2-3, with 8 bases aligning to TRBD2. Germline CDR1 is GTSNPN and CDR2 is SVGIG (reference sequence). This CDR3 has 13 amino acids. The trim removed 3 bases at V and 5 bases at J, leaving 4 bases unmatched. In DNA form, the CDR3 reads TGTGCCTGGAGCCCGGGGGGGCGAGATACGCAGTATTTT. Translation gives CAWSPGGRDTQYF.

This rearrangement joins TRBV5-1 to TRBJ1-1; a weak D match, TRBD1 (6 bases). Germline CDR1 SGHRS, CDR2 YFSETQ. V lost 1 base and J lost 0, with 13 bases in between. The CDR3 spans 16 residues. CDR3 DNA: TGCGCCAGCAGCTTGTCCACAGGGCTGATGAACACTGAAGCTTTCTTT. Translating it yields CASSLSTGLMNTEAFF.

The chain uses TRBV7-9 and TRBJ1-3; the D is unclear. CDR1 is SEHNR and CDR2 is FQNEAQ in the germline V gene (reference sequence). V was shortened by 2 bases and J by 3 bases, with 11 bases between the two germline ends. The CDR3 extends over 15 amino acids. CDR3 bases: TGTGCCAGCAGCTTACCGGGGATCGGTGGAAACACCATATATTTT. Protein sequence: CASSLPGIGGNTIYF.

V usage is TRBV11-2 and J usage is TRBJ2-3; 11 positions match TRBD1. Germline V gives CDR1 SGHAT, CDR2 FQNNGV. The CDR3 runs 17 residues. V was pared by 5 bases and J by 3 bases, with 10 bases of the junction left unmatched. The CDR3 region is CASSPWTGGVRTDTQYF. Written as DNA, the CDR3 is TGTGCCAGCAGCCCATGGACAGGGGGCGTCAGGACAGATACGCAGTATTTT.

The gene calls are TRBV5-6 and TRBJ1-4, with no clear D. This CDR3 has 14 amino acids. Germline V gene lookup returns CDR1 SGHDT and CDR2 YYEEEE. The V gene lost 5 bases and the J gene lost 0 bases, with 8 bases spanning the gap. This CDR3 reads CASSPSATNEKLFF. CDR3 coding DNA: TGTGCCAGCAGTCCTTCTGCAACTAATGAAAAACTGTTTTTT.

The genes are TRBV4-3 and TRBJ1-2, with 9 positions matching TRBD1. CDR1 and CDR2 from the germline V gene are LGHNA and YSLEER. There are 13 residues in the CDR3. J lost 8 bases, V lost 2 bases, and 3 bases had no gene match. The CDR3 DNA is TGCGCCAGCAGCCAAAACAGGGGGCAAGGCTACACCTTC. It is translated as CASSQNRGQGYTF.

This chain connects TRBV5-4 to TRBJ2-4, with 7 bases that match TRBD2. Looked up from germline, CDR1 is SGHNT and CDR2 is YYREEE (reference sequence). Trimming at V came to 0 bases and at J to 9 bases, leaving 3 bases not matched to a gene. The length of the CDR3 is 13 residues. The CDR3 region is CASSLGGEGIQYF. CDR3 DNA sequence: TGTGCCAGCAGCTTGGGGGGGGAGGGCATTCAGTACTTC.

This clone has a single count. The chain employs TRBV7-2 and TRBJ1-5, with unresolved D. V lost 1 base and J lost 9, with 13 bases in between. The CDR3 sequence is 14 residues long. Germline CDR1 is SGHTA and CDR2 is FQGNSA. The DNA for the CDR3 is TGTGCCAGCAGCTTAGGTCAGCGCAATGGGCCCCAGCATTTT. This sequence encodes CASSLGQRNGPQHF.

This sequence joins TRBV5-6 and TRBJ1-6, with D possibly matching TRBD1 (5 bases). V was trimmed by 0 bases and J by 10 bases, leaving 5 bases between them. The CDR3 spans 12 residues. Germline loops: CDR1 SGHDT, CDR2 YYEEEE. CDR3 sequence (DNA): TGTGCCAGCAGCTTGGGGGGCTCACCCCTCCACTTT. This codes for CASSLGGSPLHF. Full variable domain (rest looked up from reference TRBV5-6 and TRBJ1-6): DAGVTQSPTHLIKTRGQQVTLRCSPKSGHDTVSWYQQALGQGPQFIFQYYEEEERQRGNFPDRFSGHQFPNYSSELNVNALLLGDSALYLCASSLGGSPLHFGNGTRLTVT.